This entry lists 17 T cell receptor beta chains sequenced from one sample in a study of shared clonotypes between healthy human individuals (dated by TCRdb to 2018 to 2021). Libraries came from the immunoSEQ multiplex PCR assay. TCRdb took this table from immuneACCESS and kept in-frame rearrangements with V and J called. Such tables lack part of the clones; where checked against another copy, unresolved V genes explain under half of the gap, and the rest is unexplained. The sample table lists 1 million to 1.2 million clones, 60% to 80% of them with a count of one. Roughly 0.82% of the sample comes from the top ten. Input material: memory CD4+ T cells from PBMCs. Per the publication, the cell subset or site label means: CD45RA-negative fraction. The receptors were sampled from a man aged 18 to 29 in good health. Some clones in this sample may be carry-over from other donors' samples.

The V gene is TRBV7-9, the J gene TRBJ2-3; D is unresolved. Germline-derived CDR1 and CDR2 are SEHNR and FQNEAQ (reference sequence). Trimming removed 5 bases from V and 10 bases from J, with 13 bases in between. The CDR3 extends over 12 amino acids. The CDR3 nucleotides are TGTGCCAGCAGCCCCACGGGCTGGGCGCAGTATTTT. Protein product: CASSPTGWAQYF.

This clone was recorded only once. The rearrangement links TRBV7-6 to TRBJ1-5; no definite D call. Germline CDR1 and CDR2: SGHVS and FNYEAQ. With 5 bases removed from V and 2 bases from J, the gap between germline ends came to 10 bases. This CDR3 has 14 amino acids. The CDR3 sequence is CASSPGGGNQPQHF. The CDR3 region has the DNA TGTGCCAGCAGCCCAGGCGGCGGCAATCAGCCCCAGCATTTT.

V and J are TRBV10-3 and TRBJ2-7; 13 bases align to TRBD2. The V segment lost 5 bases and the J segment 7 bases; nucleotides outside the gene matches: 8. The CDR3 consists of 15 residues. Germline values: CDR1 ENHRY, CDR2 SYGVKD. Here the CDR3 reads CAISPGLAGVGEQYF. CDR3 coding DNA: TGTGCCATCAGTCCCGGACTAGCGGGAGTTGGGGAGCAGTACTTC.

This clone was counted between two and nine times. This sequence joins TRBV4-2 and TRBJ2-3, with TRBD2 matching over 9 bases. This CDR3 is 18 amino acids long. V shed 4 bases and J 6 bases; nucleotides not matched to a gene: 17. Germline CDR1 and CDR2: LGHNA and YNFKEQ. CDR3 residues: CASSRNRASGAVEDTQYF. The CDR3 DNA is TGTGCCAGCAGCCGGAATAGGGCTAGCGGGGCCGTGGAGGATACGCAGTATTTT.

The chain joins TRBV9 to TRBJ2-5; a possible D gene is TRBD1 (6 bases). Germline CDR1 SGDLS, CDR2 YYNGEE. Trimming removed 0 bases from V and 5 bases from J, with 14 bases in between. This CDR3 is 15 amino acids long. The CDR3 nucleotides are TGTGCCAGCAGCGTAGGCAGGGGCCATACCGAGACCCAGTACTTC. Translating it yields CASSVGRGHTETQYF.

The genes are TRBV15 and TRBJ1-3, with D hard to call. V lost 8 bases, J lost 0 bases, and 11 bases lay in between. CDR3 length equals 14 residues. Germline-derived CDR1 and CDR2 are LNHNV and YYDKDF (reference sequence). In nucleotides, the CDR3 is TGTGCCACCCAGTCGAGGCGCTCTGGAAACACCATATATTTT. Its protein is CATQSRRSGNTIYF.

The chain recombines TRBV29-1 with TRBJ1-2; no reliable D call. V shed 5 bases and J shed 8 bases, with 12 bases lying between them. This CDR3 comprises 11 residues. Germline V gene lookup returns CDR1 SQVTM and CDR2 ANQGSEA. Here the CDR3 DNA reads TGCAGCGTTAACACGAACCCAGGCTACACCTTC. Translating gives CSVNTNPGYTF.

This CDR3 is CASSRSGQLNEKLFF. The CDR3 DNA reads as TGTGCCAGCAGTCGCTCGGGACAACTTAATGAAAAACTGTTTTTT. This chain uses TRBV28 with TRBJ1-4, with a tentative D call TRBD1 (6 bases). Germline assignment: CDR1 MDHEN and CDR2 SYDVKM. The CDR3 covers 15 residues. Trimming stripped 5 bases from V and 4 bases from J, with 14 bases between.

The chain employs TRBV10-3 and TRBJ2-7, with D unresolved. From germline, CDR1 is ENHRY and CDR2 SYGVKD. With 7 bases removed from V and 0 bases from J, the gap between germline ends came to 10 bases. There are 13 residues in the CDR3. CDR3 amino acids: CAITADSSYEQYF. Written as DNA, the CDR3 is TGTGCCATCACCGCGGATAGCTCCTACGAGCAGTACTTC.

The chain combines TRBV6-1 with TRBJ2-3; D not resolved. This CDR3 has 12 residues. The ends were cut back, 4 bases at V and 12 bases at J, with 14 bases in the middle. Germline V gene data show CDR1 as MNHNS and CDR2 as SASEGT. The CDR3 DNA is TGTGCCAGCAGTGTCGGGCTAAGGGCCCAGTATTTT. Its protein is CASSVGLRAQYF.

The V gene is TRBV6-1, the J gene TRBJ1-3; 7 bases line up with TRBD1. The CDR3 has 17 amino acids. CDR1 is MNHNS and CDR2 is SASEGT in the germline V gene. J was trimmed by 3 bases and V by 4 bases; bases with no gene match: 12. CDR3 residues: CASSGGQGTENGNTIYF. CDR3 DNA: TGTGCCAGCAGTGGGGGGCAGGGGACAGAAAATGGAAACACCATATATTTT.

The rearrangement links TRBV6-5 to TRBJ2-7; possibly TRBD1 or TRBD2 for D (5 bases each). V was clipped by 6 bases and J by 6 bases, with 15 bases between them. Germline V gene sequence: CDR1 MNHEY, CDR2 SVGAGI. This CDR3 comprises 13 residues. The CDR3: CASRHGPGREQYF. The CDR3 coding sequence is TGTGCCAGCAGACACGGACCGGGGCGCGAGCAGTACTTC.

This clone has just a few counts. The same CDR3 arises from other DNA sequences in this sample as well. The chain recombines TRBV9 with TRBJ1-5; 8 bases match TRBD1. CDR3 length equals 13 residues. In germline, CDR1 is SGDLS, CDR2 YYNGEE. The ends lost 2 bases at V and 7 bases at J; junction bases unmatched: 2. The CDR3 sequence is CASSVGDRQPQHF. The CDR3 DNA follows: TGTGCCAGCAGCGTCGGGGACAGGCAGCCCCAGCATTTT.

Many counts were recorded for this clone. The CDR3 nucleotides are TGTGCCAGCACCTCGAGGGGGACGGCGACTGAAGCTTTCTTT. It translates to CASTSRGTATEAFF. The rearrangement joins TRBV6-5 to TRBJ1-1, with D perhaps TRBD1 (6 bases). The germline V gene encodes CDR1 MNHEY and CDR2 SVGAGI. The CDR3 spans 14 residues. V was clipped by 7 bases and J by 5 bases, with 17 bases between them.

V gene TRBV28 combines with J gene TRBJ2-2; 9 nucleotides agree with TRBD1. Looked up from germline, CDR1 is MDHEN and CDR2 is SYDVKM. The V segment lost 3 bases and the J segment 6 bases; nucleotides outside the gene matches: 8. CDR3 length: 16 amino acids. The CDR3 is CASSFAGTGIPGELFF. In DNA, the CDR3 is TGTGCCAGCAGTTTTGCCGGGACAGGGATCCCCGGGGAGCTGTTTTTT.

This sequence joins TRBV14 and TRBJ1-1; D is ambiguous. The germline CDR1 and CDR2 sequences are SGHDN and FVKESK. The CDR3 has 13 residues. Trimming removed 4 bases from V and 1 base from J, with 7 bases in between. CDR3 residues: CASSLQRNTEAFF. The CDR3 coding sequence is TGTGCCAGCAGCCTACAGAGGAACACTGAAGCTTTCTTT.

The J gene is TRBJ1-1, the V gene TRBV5-6, with 7 nucleotides matching TRBD1. Germline V gene sequence: CDR1 SGHDT, CDR2 YYEEEE. V lost 3 bases and J lost 4; bases outside the gene matches: 15. The CDR3 loop spans 17 amino acids. This CDR3 reads CASSSPQSGGGGTEAFF. In DNA, the CDR3 is TGTGCCAGCAGCTCGCCCCAGTCAGGGGGAGGAGGCACTGAAGCTTTCTTT.